The rows below give T cell receptor beta chains drawn from one sample of a study of T cell clones after liver transplantation. The method was immunoSEQ multiplex PCR; TCRdb's version includes in-frame clones alone and lacks a portion of them. Seen here are 98,000 or so clones, 80% to 85% observed once, and the top ten hold about 1%. The material sequenced was CD4+ T cells from blood, taken before liver transplant. The receptors derive from a human donor who received a liver transplant. Each CDR3 is given with its conserved first and last residue. The order of the fields is D gene, J gene, clone size, V gene, CDR3 DNA, CDR3 protein. The D gene is left open where the match is weak. The size field is filled for only some rows; it gives once, few, many or a size class.

d_gene: TRBD1
j_gene: TRBJ1-1
abundance: NA
v_gene: TRBV5-4
CDR3nt: TGTGCCAGCAGCCGGTGGCAGGGGGCATCGGGAGCTTTCTTT
CDR3aa: CASSRWQGASGAFF

d_gene: TRBD1
j_gene: TRBJ1-6
abundance: NA
v_gene: TRBV4-3
CDR3nt: TGCGCCAGCAGCTCAGGGGGGGTTCGCACTTCACCCCTCCACTTT
CDR3aa: CASSSGGVRTSPLHF

d_gene: NA
j_gene: TRBJ1-3
abundance: NA
v_gene: TRBV6-1
CDR3nt: TGTGCCAGCAGTGATTGGACATCCCCGGGTAGAAACACCATATATTTT
CDR3aa: CASSDWTSPGRNTIYF

d_gene: NA
j_gene: TRBJ2-3
abundance: NA
v_gene: TRBV28
CDR3nt: TGTGCCAGCAGCGGTGGACAGCGCACAGATACGCAGTATTTT
CDR3aa: CASSGGQRTDTQYF

d_gene: NA
j_gene: TRBJ2-4
abundance: few
v_gene: TRBV27
CDR3nt: TGTGCCAGCAGTCTCGGAACGACAGTAAGCATTCAGTACTTC
CDR3aa: CASSLGTTVSIQYF

d_gene: NA
j_gene: TRBJ1-4
abundance: NA
v_gene: TRBV4-2
CDR3nt: TGTGCCAGCAGCCAAGTTCAGTTTAATGAAAAACTGTTTTTT
CDR3aa: CASSQVQFNEKLFF

d_gene: NA
j_gene: TRBJ1-5
abundance: NA
v_gene: TRBV28
CDR3nt: TGTGCCAGCAGTCGGCCGGGGCTCGGGAGCAATCAGCCCCAGCATTTT
CDR3aa: CASSRPGLGSNQPQHF

d_gene: NA
j_gene: TRBJ2-2
abundance: NA
v_gene: TRBV19
CDR3nt: TGTGCCAGTCAGTTAGGGAGCACCGGGGAGCTGTTTTTT
CDR3aa: CASQLGSTGELFF

d_gene: NA
j_gene: TRBJ2-3
abundance: NA
v_gene: TRBV11-1
CDR3nt: TGTGCCAGCAGCTTATATGATTCTTCTGGCACAGATACGCAGTATTTT
CDR3aa: CASSLYDSSGTDTQYF

d_gene: TRBD2
j_gene: TRBJ2-2
abundance: NA
v_gene: TRBV5-1
CDR3nt: TGCGCCAGCCAGCGGGATACGAACACCGGGGAGCTGTTTTTT
CDR3aa: CASQRDTNTGELFF